A selection of T cell receptor beta chains follows, all from one sample in a study of cytotoxic CD8 clonotypes in ibrutinib-treated CLL. Here immunoSEQ multiplex PCR was the method, and the copy in TCRdb shows in-frame clones only, minus some. In the table there are 20,000 to 25,000 clones, about 75% of which are singletons. Source: PBMCs, taken before ibrutinib treatment. The receptors derive from a human donor with chronic lymphocytic leukemia. The CDR3 runs from the conserved cysteine through the conserved F or W. D genes are given only for firm matches. Size values are once, few and many counts, or a class for expanded clones, and some rows have none.

v_call,j_call,d_call,clone_size,cdr3_aa
TRBV7-6,TRBJ1-1,-,-,CASRGKGTEAFF
TRBV5-1,TRBJ1-6,TRBD1,-,CASSLGQGYNSPLHF
TRBV7-2,TRBJ2-3,TRBD2,-,CASSLVGSGVSTDTQYF
TRBV28,TRBJ1-5,TRBD1,few,CASRPRQGVYQPQHF
TRBV11-3,TRBJ2-7,-,-,CASSLMSGGNYEQYF
TRBV5-1,TRBJ2-1,-,few,CASSFESDEQFF
TRBV28,TRBJ2-7,-,-,CASSLLGNPREQYF
TRBV30,TRBJ1-1,-,once,CAWSGRAWGAAFF
TRBV4-3,TRBJ2-7,-,-,CASSPTLAYYYEQYF
TRBV7-8,TRBJ2-1,-,-,CASSLRVAYNEQFF
TRBV7-2,TRBJ1-2,TRBD1,-,CASSLVQGARYGYTF
TRBV13,TRBJ1-2,-,-,CASSRRTDLNYGYTF
TRBV5-1,TRBJ2-7,TRBD1,-,CASSPRDRFNSYEQYF
TRBV5-1,TRBJ1-4,-,-,CASSRTAATNEKLFF
TRBV20-1,TRBJ2-7,-,-,CSARLQFEQYF
TRBV19,TRBJ1-2,-,-,CASSIVHGYTF
TRBV25-1,TRBJ2-1,-,-,CASSELRGGNEQFF
TRBV7-2,TRBJ2-6,-,few,CASSLTGTSGANVLTF
TRBV7-8,TRBJ2-3,TRBD2,-,CASSLREGGADTQYF
TRBV7-2,TRBJ2-1,TRBD2,once,CASSLAGGNLQFF
TRBV6-5,TRBJ1-3,-,-,CASGRDRSSGNTIYF
TRBV7-2,TRBJ2-5,-,-,CASGSTGLETQYF
TRBV11-2,TRBJ2-1,-,few,CASSPGWSSDNEQFF
TRBV5-1,TRBJ2-1,-,-,CASSSDWSSYNEQFF
TRBV11-2,TRBJ2-1,TRBD1,-,CASSLVQGAWNEQFF
TRBV6-5,TRBJ2-7,-,-,CASSYSVESSYEQYF
TRBV7-2,TRBJ2-4,-,-,CASSLVPGGAKNIQYF
TRBV6-6,TRBJ1-1,-,-,CASSLQILNTEAFF
TRBV4-2,TRBJ2-3,-,-,CASSQDSWAGRSTDTQYF
TRBV7-9,TRBJ2-3,-,-,CASSPWTGRTDTQYF
TRBV27,TRBJ2-2,-,few,CASSSTDGRGELFF
TRBV4-3,TRBJ1-1,-,-,CASSYQGGNTEAFF
TRBV7-3,TRBJ1-2,-,-,CASSPDGIYGYTF
TRBV5-1,TRBJ2-7,TRBD2,-,CASSLGLADEQYF
TRBV9,TRBJ2-1,TRBD2,-,CASSVAVSAGEQFF
TRBV18,TRBJ1-1,-,-,CASSPNGAEAFF
TRBV5-1,TRBJ2-7,TRBD2,-,CASSPLAGISYEQYF
TRBV5-4,TRBJ2-5,-,-,CASSLGTQIGETQYF
TRBV2,TRBJ1-5,TRBD1,-,CASSTRQGRLYSNQPQHF
TRBV15,TRBJ2-7,TRBD1,-,CATSTPGETGTYEQYF
TRBV6-5,TRBJ2-7,-,few,CASSYGPGTYEQYF